This TCR beta chain derives from a study of cytomegalovirus exposure and HLA in healthy donors. This clone came up once. Its antigen is undetermined. PCR used 60 Vbeta primers and 13 Jbeta primers. This table comes from immunoSEQ multiplex PCR, and its TCRdb copy is limited to in-frame clones, with some not included. The data hold about 110,000 clones, with 83% observed a single time. Study observations and caveats: Some highly shared sequence variants likely arose as a pipeline artifact.

This CDR3 is built from 16 residues. V lost 4 bases and J lost 4; bases outside the gene matches: 7. CDR1 is SGHAT and CDR2 is FQNNGV in the germline V gene. This chain uses TRBV11-2 with TRBJ2-2, with 9 bases fitting TRBD2. Sequencing used PBMCs. The origin of this receptor is a man between 18 and 29 years old in good health and CMV-seronegative. The DNA of the CDR3 is TGTGCCAGCAGCTCTCCGGCGGGAGGGGCCACCGGGGAGCTGTTTTTT. Translation gives CASSSPAGGATGELFF.